This TCR beta chain was obtained from a study of blood T cell repertoires in COVID-19. In germline, CDR1 is MNHEY, CDR2 SVGAGI. The CDR3 covers 14 residues. V dropped 7 bases and J dropped 3; count of bases not matched to a gene: 8. Profiled with immunoSEQ multiplex PCR; TCRdb holds only in-frame clones, not every one. The sample records thousands of clones, 88% being singletons. Seattle's cohort entered during active infection and was followed longitudinally. Sequencing input: peripheral blood. The chain uses TRBV6-5 and TRBJ2-7; 8 bases line up with TRBD1. This TCR was recovered from a man aged 70 or older with COVID-19, enrolled during active disease. The CDR3 here is CASTPLTGVYEQYF. The CDR3 nucleotides are TGTGCCAGCACACCCTTGACAGGGGTCTACGAGCAGTACTTC.